This entry lists 27 T cell receptor beta chains sequenced from one sample in a study of T-cell reconstitution after alpha-beta-depleted transplantation in children. The TCRbeta library incorporated unique molecular identifiers. TCRdb reanalysed the PCR reads using MiXCR and keeps one entry per CDR3 protein. The sample shows under 250,000 distinct CDR3 sequences, 20% to 30% of them seen only once. The material sequenced was PBMCs, mostly from graft donor cells, taken 360 days after TCRalphabeta/CD19-depleted stem cell transplant. The receptors shown here come from a female patient aged 2 to 10 who had a stem cell transplant for congenital amegakaryocytic thrombocytopenia, so the T cells may come from the graft donor.

The rearrangement uses TRBV15 and TRBJ2-3; possibly TRBD1 for D (6 bases). CDR1 is LNHNV and CDR2 is YYDKDF in the germline V gene (reference sequence). The CDR3 has 16 residues. V was shortened by 0 bases and J by 4 bases, with 14 bases between the two germline ends. The CDR3, as DNA: TGTGCCACCAGCAGAGATCGTATGGGGGCCGCAGATACGCAGTATTTT. It translates to CATSRDRMGAADTQYF.

This clonotype was found many times. J is TRBJ2-1 and V is TRBV29-1; 7 nucleotides agree with TRBD1. The CDR3 has 15 residues. The germline CDR1 and CDR2 sequences are SQVTM and ANQGSEA. Germline trimming cut 0 bases from V and 0 bases from J; bases unmatched to any gene: 2. The CDR3 reads CSVEETGVSYNEQFF. The CDR3 DNA is TGCAGCGTTGAAGAAACAGGGGTCTCCTACAATGAGCAGTTCTTC.

The chain employs TRBV28 and TRBJ2-3; 7 positions match TRBD1. The CDR3 is 16 residues long. Germline lookup yields CDR1 MDHEN and CDR2 SYDVKM. The V segment lost 2 bases and the J segment 2 bases; nucleotides outside the gene matches: 7. The DNA for the CDR3 is TGTGCCAGCAGTTTACATCCGGGACAGCTCACAGATACGCAGTATTTT. Its translation: CASSLHPGQLTDTQYF.

In this sample, this clonotype turned up a few times. The gene calls are TRBV28 and TRBJ2-3; D is unresolved. This CDR3 comprises 14 residues. The germline V gene encodes CDR1 MDHEN and CDR2 SYDVKM. V was shortened by 3 bases and J by 3 bases, with 10 bases between the two germline ends. CDR3 region: CASSFRMGTDTQYF. In nucleotides, the CDR3 is TGTGCCAGCAGTTTTCGGATGGGGACAGATACGCAGTATTTT. The full variable domain, with the rest looked up from reference TRBV28 and TRBJ2-3, is DVKVTQSSRYLVKRTGEKVFLECVQDMDHENMFWYRQDPGLGLRLIYFSYDVKMKEKGDIPEGYSVSREKKERFSLILESASTNQTSMYLCASSFRMGTDTQYFGPGTRLTVL.

V and J are TRBV6-1 and TRBJ2-7; the D is unclear. The germline V gene has CDR1 MNHNS and CDR2 SASEGT. The V end lost 0 bases, the J end lost 1 base, and 7 bases lay between the germline ends. The CDR3 runs to 14 residues. CDR3 nucleotides: TGTGCCAGCAGTGAAGCCCTAGTGTCCTACGAGCAGTACTTC. Its protein product is CASSEALVSYEQYF.

This sequence joins TRBV4-1 and TRBJ1-2, with 8 bases that match TRBD1. V lost 4 bases and J lost 4; bases outside the gene matches: 5. The CDR3 covers 14 residues. Germline CDR1 and CDR2: MGHRA and YSYEKL. The CDR3 region is CASSPGQGGYGYTF. The DNA of the CDR3 is TGCGCCAGCAGCCCCGGACAGGGTGGCTATGGCTACACCTTC.

The V gene is TRBV7-2, the J gene TRBJ2-7; no reliable D call. The germline gives CDR1 SGHTA, CDR2 FQGNSA. V was pared by 1 base and J by 0 bases, with 7 bases between. CDR3 length: 14 residues. CDR3: CASSLEANSYEQYF. CDR3 in DNA: TGTGCCAGCAGCTTAGAGGCGAACTCCTACGAGCAGTACTTC. Supplemented by reference TRBV7-2 and TRBJ2-7, the full variable domain reads GAGVSQSPSNKVTEKGKDVELRCDPISGHTALYWYRQSLGQGLEFLIYFQGNSAPDKSGLPSDRFSAERTGGSVSTLTIQRTQQEDSAVYLCASSLEANSYEQYFGPGTRLTVT.

J is TRBJ2-5 and V is TRBV10-3; D call uncertain. V shed 6 bases and J shed 2 bases, with 4 bases lying between them. CDR1 and CDR2 from the germline V gene are ENHRY and SYGVKD. This CDR3 has 11 residues. The DNA of the CDR3 is TGTGCCATCAGCACACAAGAGACCCAGTACTTC. Encoded protein: CAISTQETQYF.

The chain combines TRBV12-3 or TRBV12-4 with TRBJ1-2, with a possible D match to TRBD1 (5 bases). The CDR3 consists of 13 residues. Trimming removed 6 bases from V and 5 bases from J, with 13 bases in between. The CDR3 DNA is TGTGCCAGCAGCCCCGCGAGGGGTTATGGCTACACCTTC. It yields the protein CASSPARGYGYTF.

The genes are TRBV11-2 and TRBJ2-3, with TRBD2 identical over 8 bases. CDR3 length: 17 amino acids. Germline V gene sequence: CDR1 SGHAT, CDR2 FQNNGV. V lost 2 bases to trimming and J lost 6 bases; unmatched junction nucleotides: 13. Here the CDR3 DNA reads TGTGCCAGCAGCTTAAGATCAGCGGGAGAAAGCTACGATACGCAGTATTTT. Its protein product is CASSLRSAGESYDTQYF.

This clonotype was recorded a few times. This rearrangement joins TRBV4-1 to TRBJ2-5; perhaps TRBD2 as D (6 bases). CDR1 MGHRA and CDR2 YSYEKL come from the germline V gene. CDR3 length: 15 residues. V shed 2 bases and J shed 1 base, with 11 bases lying between them. The CDR3 bases are TGCGCCAGCAGCCAAATGGCGCGGGGCCAAGAGACCCAGTACTTC. Translating gives CASSQMARGQETQYF.

At least ten counts were recorded for this clonotype. This sequence joins TRBV29-1 and TRBJ2-7, with D possibly TRBD1 on 6 matching bases. V was clipped by 4 bases and J by 7 bases, with 14 bases between them. Looked up from germline, CDR1 is SQVTM and CDR2 is ANQGSEA. This CDR3 comprises 12 residues. CDR3 protein: CSVGRGWEEQYF. The CDR3 DNA reads TGCAGCGTTGGAAGGGGGTGGGAAGAGCAGTACTTC.

V usage is TRBV9 and J usage is TRBJ1-4; D possibly corresponds to TRBD1 (5 bases). This CDR3 region has 13 residues. V lost 4 bases and J lost 3, with 7 bases in between. CDR1 and CDR2 from the germline V gene are SGDLS and YYNGEE. The CDR3 loop reads CASSTGPNEKLFF. The CDR3 DNA reads as TGTGCCAGCAGCACGGGACCTAATGAAAAACTGTTTTTT.

This chain connects TRBV3-1 to TRBJ2-7, with a weak D call TRBD2 (6 bases). This CDR3 contains 16 residues. V was clipped by 0 bases and J by 1 base, with 13 bases between them. Looked up from germline, CDR1 is LGHDT and CDR2 is YNNKEL (reference sequence). The chain's CDR3 is CASSQDLPSVSYEQYF. CDR3 DNA: TGTGCCAGCAGCCAAGATCTGCCTAGCGTTTCCTACGAGCAGTACTTC.

The chain employs TRBV7-2 and TRBJ2-7; 11 nucleotides align to TRBD2. The CDR3 runs 15 residues. With V trimmed by 5 bases and J by 3 bases, 6 bases remained unmatched. CDR1 is SGHTA and CDR2 is FQGNSA in the germline V gene. Here the CDR3 reads CASSRGLAALYEQYF. As DNA, the CDR3 is TGTGCCAGCAGCAGGGGACTAGCGGCCCTCTACGAGCAGTACTTC.

This clonotype turned up a few times. The rearrangement uses TRBV20-1 and TRBJ2-3, with 11 bases aligning to TRBD1. Trimming took 6 bases from V and 5 from J; bases not matched to a gene: 7. The CDR3 extends over 14 amino acids. Germline loops: CDR1 DFQATT, CDR2 SNEGSKA (reference sequence). CDR3 coding DNA: TGCAGTGCGCCCTCGGGACAGGGGGGAGATACGCAGTATTTT. Amino acids: CSAPSGQGGDTQYF.

The chain combines TRBV11-2 with TRBJ2-1; 8 positions match TRBD2. This CDR3 spans 14 amino acids. Germline lookup yields CDR1 SGHAT and CDR2 FQNNGV. V was clipped by 3 bases and J by 4 bases; unmatched bases: 2. This CDR3 reads CASSLASGYNEQFF. For the CDR3, the DNA is TGTGCCAGCAGCTTGGCTAGCGGGTACAATGAGCAGTTCTTC. The variable domain in full, with the rest retrieved from reference TRBV11-2 and TRBJ2-1, is EAGVAQSPRYKIIEKRQSVAFWCNPISGHATLYWYQQILGQGPKLLIQFQNNGVVDDSQLPKDRFSAERLKGVDSTLKIQPAKLEDSAVYLCASSLASGYNEQFFGPGTRLTVL.

The genes are TRBV29-1 and TRBJ2-1; 7 nucleotides align to TRBD2. The CDR3 covers 15 residues. V shed 4 bases, J shed 1 base, and the junction held 7 bases outside the gene matches. CDR1 is SQVTM and CDR2 is ANQGSEA in the germline V gene. The CDR3 protein is CSVGTLGGSYNEQFF. In DNA, the CDR3 is TGCAGCGTTGGAACTCTCGGGGGGTCCTACAATGAGCAGTTCTTC.

This clonotype was recorded many times. CDR3 loop: CASRETGPSSYNEQFF. In DNA, the CDR3 is TGTGCCAGCAGAGAAACAGGGCCAAGCTCCTACAATGAGCAGTTCTTC. The J gene is TRBJ2-1, the V gene TRBV12-3 or TRBV12-4; D possibly corresponds to TRBD1 (6 bases). The CDR3 is made up of 16 amino acids. V lost 6 bases and J lost 0, with 15 bases in between.

This clonotype was counted between two and nine times. The V gene is TRBV6-1, the J gene TRBJ1-1; TRBD1 matches at 9 bases. Germline CDR1 MNHNS, CDR2 SASEGT. The CDR3 sequence is 13 residues long. With 10 bases clipped from V and 1 base from J, the junction kept 4 bases outside the gene matches. The CDR3 DNA reads as TGTGCCACGTGGGACAGGGCGAACACTGAAGCTTTCTTT. Translation: CATWDRANTEAFF.

The chain has TRBV10-3 and TRBJ2-7; 11 nucleotides agree with TRBD2. Per the germline V gene, CDR1 is ENHRY and CDR2 is SYGVKD. The V and J ends lost 8 bases and 5 bases, in that order; junction bases with no gene match: 11. CDR3 size: 15 residues. The CDR3 DNA reads as TGTGCCATCGGGGAGACTAGCGGGACGAGGGACGAGCAGTACTTC. This translates into CAIGETSGTRDEQYF.

The CDR3 DNA reads as TGCGCCTCGTCGGGAGGAGAATACGAGCAGTACTTC. It specifies CASSGGEYEQYF. V usage is TRBV5-1 and J usage is TRBJ2-7; 7 bases line up with TRBD2. Germline V gene lookup returns CDR1 SGHRS and CDR2 YFSETQ. This CDR3 comprises 12 residues. Losses at the gene ends were 10 bases for V and 4 bases for J; bases not matched to a gene: 8.

This clonotype was counted ten times or more. This chain links TRBV10-3 with TRBJ2-5, with 10 bases that match TRBD2. The V gene end was trimmed by 6 bases and the J gene end by 3 bases; junction bases not matched to a gene: 4. CDR1 ENHRY and CDR2 SYGVKD come from the germline V gene. This CDR3 has 14 amino acids. The CDR3 DNA is TGTGCCATCAGGGGACTAGCGCCCAAAGAGACCCAGTACTTC. This codes for CAIRGLAPKETQYF.

The chain links TRBV20-1 to TRBJ1-5, with D possibly matching TRBD1 (6 bases). The V gene lost 0 bases and the J gene lost 2 bases, with 17 bases spanning the gap. This CDR3 comprises 17 residues. Germline CDR1 and CDR2: DFQATT and SNEGSKA (reference sequence). CDR3 protein: CSARDRGRGWGNQPQHF. The DNA of the CDR3 is TGCAGTGCTAGAGATAGGGGCAGGGGTTGGGGCAATCAGCCCCAGCATTTT.

Worth noting for this clonotype: One end of the junction varies from germline; a read error may be responsible. This chain joins TRBV19 and TRBJ2-7; possibly TRBD1 for D (7 bases). Germline CDR1 reads LNHDA; CDR2 reads SQIVND (reference sequence). This CDR3 spans 15 amino acids. The CDR3 DNA follows: TGTGCCAGTAGTATCACAGGGGAGACTAGTGCGGCACCTATCTTC. Its translation: CASSITGETSAAPIF.

This clonotype was counted many times. This chain connects TRBV5-1 to TRBJ2-1; 7 bases align to TRBD2. Unmatched junction bases numbered 4, after V lost 1 base and J lost 6 bases. This CDR3 has 14 residues. Germline V lookup: CDR1 SGHRS, CDR2 YFSETQ. The CDR3 loop reads CASSLTAGVNEQFF. The CDR3 DNA reads as TGCGCCAGCAGCTTGACGGCGGGAGTCAATGAGCAGTTCTTC. Variable domain in full (rest from reference TRBV5-1 and TRBJ2-1): KAGVTQTPRYLIKTRGQQVTLSCSPISGHRSVSWYQQTPGQGLQFLFEYFSETQRNKGNFPGRFSGRQFSNSRSEMNVSTLELGDSALYLCASSLTAGVNEQFFGPGTRLTVL.

This clonotype was recorded once. The chain is built from TRBV4-3 and TRBJ2-7; no reliable D call. V was cut by 5 bases and J by 0 bases, with 14 bases left in between. This CDR3 spans 15 amino acids. The V gene's germline CDR1 is LGHNA and CDR2 YSLEER. CDR3 in amino acids: CASSYDRTYSYEQYF. CDR3 in DNA: TGCGCCAGCAGCTATGACCGGACGTACTCCTACGAGCAGTACTTC.